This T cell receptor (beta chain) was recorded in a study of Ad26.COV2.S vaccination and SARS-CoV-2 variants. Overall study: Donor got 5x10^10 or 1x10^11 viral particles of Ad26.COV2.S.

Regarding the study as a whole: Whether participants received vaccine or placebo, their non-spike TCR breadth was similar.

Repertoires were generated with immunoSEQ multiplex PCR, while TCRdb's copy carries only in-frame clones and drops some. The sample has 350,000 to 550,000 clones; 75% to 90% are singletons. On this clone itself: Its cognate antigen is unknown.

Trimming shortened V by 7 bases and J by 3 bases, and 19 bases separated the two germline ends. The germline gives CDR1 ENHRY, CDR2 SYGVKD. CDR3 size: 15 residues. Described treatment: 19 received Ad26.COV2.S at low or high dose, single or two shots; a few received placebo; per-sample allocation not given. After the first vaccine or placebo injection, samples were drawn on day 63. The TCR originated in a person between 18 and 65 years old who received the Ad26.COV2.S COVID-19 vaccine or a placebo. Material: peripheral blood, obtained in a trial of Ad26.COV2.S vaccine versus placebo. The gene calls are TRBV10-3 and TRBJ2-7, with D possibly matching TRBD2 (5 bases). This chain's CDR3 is CAIKKYDGDHYEQYV. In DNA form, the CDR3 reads TGTGCCATCAAGAAGTACGACGGGGATCACTACGAGCAGTACGTC.